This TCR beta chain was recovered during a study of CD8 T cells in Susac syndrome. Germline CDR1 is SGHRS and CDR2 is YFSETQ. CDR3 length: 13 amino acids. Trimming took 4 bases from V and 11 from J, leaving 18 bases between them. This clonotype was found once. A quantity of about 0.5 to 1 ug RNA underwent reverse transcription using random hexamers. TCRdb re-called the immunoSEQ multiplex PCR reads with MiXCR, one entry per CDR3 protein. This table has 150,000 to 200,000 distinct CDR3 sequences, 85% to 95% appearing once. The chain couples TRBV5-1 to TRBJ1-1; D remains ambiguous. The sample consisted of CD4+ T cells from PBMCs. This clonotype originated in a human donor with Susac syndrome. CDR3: CASSGNPGNTAFF. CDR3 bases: TGCGCCAGCAGCGGGAACCCGGGAAATACCGCTTTCTTT.